This entry is about one TCR beta chain. The source of the sample is a study of blood T cell repertoires in COVID-19. Across the whole study: Italy, Spain and the United States were the sources of the convalescent and acute COVID-19 samples.

The study recruited people aged roughly 18 to 95 years across around 24 US areas. Cohort allocation depended upon clinical history that participants reported. Using immunoSEQ multiplex PCR, the repertoire was profiled, and TCRdb retains in-frame clones only, with some absent. The sample records roughly 340,000 clones, about 90% being singletons. Germline trimming cut 4 bases from V and 1 base from J; bases unmatched to any gene: 9. This CDR3 region has 16 residues. From germline, CDR1 is SGHRS and CDR2 YFSETQ. The sample comprised PBMCs or T cells enriched from blood (not recorded which). The sequence came from a man aged 35 to 55 in a cohort exposed to, infected with or recovered from COVID-19 (not recorded which). The chain combines TRBV5-1 with TRBJ1-2; 8 bases map to TRBD1. This chain's CDR3 is CASSIRTGTNNYGYTF. CDR3 DNA sequence: TGCGCCAGCAGCATCAGGACAGGGACGAATAACTATGGCTACACCTTC.